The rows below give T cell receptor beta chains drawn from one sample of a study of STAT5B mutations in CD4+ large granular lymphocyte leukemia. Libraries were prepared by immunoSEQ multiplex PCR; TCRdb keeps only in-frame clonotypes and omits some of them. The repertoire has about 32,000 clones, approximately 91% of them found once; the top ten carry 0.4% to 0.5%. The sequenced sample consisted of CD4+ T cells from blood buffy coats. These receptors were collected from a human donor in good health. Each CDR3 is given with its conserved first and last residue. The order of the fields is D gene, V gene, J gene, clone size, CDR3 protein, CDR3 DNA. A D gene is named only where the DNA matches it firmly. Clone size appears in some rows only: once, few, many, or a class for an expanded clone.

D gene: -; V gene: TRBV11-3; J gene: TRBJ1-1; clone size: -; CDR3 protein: CASSLVSTEAFF; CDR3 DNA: TGTGCCAGCAGCTTAGTGAGTACTGAAGCTTTCTTT
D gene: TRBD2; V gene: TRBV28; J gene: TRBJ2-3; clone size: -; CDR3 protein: CASIPGLAGRETQYF; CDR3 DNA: TGTGCCAGCATCCCGGGACTAGCGGGAAGGGAAACGCAGTATTTT
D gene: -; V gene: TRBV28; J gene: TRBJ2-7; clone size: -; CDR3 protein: CASSSGTYSAYEQYF; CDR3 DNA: TGTGCCAGCAGCTCAGGGACATACTCAGCCTACGAGCAGTACTTC
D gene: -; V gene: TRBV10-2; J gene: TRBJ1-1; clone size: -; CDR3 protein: CASSGGTGSIAEAFF; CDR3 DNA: TGCGCCAGCAGTGGGGGGACGGGGTCGATTGCTGAAGCTTTCTTT
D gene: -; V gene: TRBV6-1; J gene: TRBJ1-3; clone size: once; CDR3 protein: CASYPPGQNGNTIYF; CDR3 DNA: TGTGCCAGTTATCCTCCGGGGCAGAACGGAAACACCATATATTTT
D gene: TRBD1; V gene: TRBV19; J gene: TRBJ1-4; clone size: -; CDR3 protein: CASSIGTGDEKLFF; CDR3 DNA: TGTGCCAGTAGTATCGGGACAGGGGACGAAAAACTGTTTTTT
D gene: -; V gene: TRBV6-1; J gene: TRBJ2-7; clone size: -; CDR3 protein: CASSSLATYEQYF; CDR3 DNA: TGTGCCAGCAGTAGTTTGGCCACCTACGAGCAGTACTTC
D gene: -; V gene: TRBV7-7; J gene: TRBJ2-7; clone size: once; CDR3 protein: CASSSDIYEQYF; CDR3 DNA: TGTGCCAGCAGCTCCGACATCTACGAGCAGTACTTC
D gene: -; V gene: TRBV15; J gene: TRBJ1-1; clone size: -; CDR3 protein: CATSSPRGRDTEAFF; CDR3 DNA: TGTGCCACCAGCAGCCCCCGGGGGCGGGATACTGAAGCTTTCTTT
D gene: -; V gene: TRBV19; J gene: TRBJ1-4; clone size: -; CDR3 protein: CASSPRHLNEKLFF; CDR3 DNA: TGTGCCAGTTCCCCCCGGCACCTTAATGAAAAACTGTTTTTT
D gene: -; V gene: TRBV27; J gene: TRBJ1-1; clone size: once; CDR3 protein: CASSFGLNTEAFF; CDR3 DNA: TGTGCCAGCAGTTTTGGCCTGAACACTGAAGCTTTCTTT
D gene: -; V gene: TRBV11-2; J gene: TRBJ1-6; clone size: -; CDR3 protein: CASSRQGENSPLHF; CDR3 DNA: TGTGCCAGCAGCCGCCAGGGTGAGAATTCACCCCTCCACTTT
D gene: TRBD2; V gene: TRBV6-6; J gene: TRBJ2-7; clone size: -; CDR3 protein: CASNPGGYEQYF; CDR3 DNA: TGTGCCAGCAACCCGGGAGGCTACGAGCAGTACTTC
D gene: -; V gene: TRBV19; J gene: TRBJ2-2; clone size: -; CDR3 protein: CASTAQTNTGELFF; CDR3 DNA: TGTGCCAGTACAGCACAGACGAACACCGGGGAGCTGTTTTTT
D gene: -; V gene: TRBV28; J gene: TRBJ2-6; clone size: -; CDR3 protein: CASSFTGRGANVLTF; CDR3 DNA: TGTGCCAGCAGTTTCACAGGGCGTGGGGCCAACGTCCTGACTTTC
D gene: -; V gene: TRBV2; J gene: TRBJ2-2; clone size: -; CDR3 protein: CASSEAGAGTGELFF; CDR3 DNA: TGTGCCAGCAGTGAAGCGGGAGCGGGCACCGGGGAGCTGTTTTTT
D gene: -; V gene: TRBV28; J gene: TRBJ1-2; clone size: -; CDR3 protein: CASSGGQNNYGYTF; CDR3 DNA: TGTGCCAGCAGTGGAGGACAGAATAACTATGGCTACACCTTC
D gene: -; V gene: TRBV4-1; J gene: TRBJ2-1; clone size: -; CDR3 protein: CASSQDRGGISPQEFF; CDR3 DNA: TGCGCCAGCAGCCAAGATCGAGGCGGGATATCACCCCAGGAGTTCTTC
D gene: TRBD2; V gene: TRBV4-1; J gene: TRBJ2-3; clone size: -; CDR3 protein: CASSPLVTSGRDTQYF; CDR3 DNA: TGCGCCAGCAGCCCCTTAGTGACTAGCGGGAGAGATACGCAGTATTTT
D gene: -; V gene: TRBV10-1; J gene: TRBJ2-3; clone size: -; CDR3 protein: CASSAGRDPDTQYF; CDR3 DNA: TGCGCCAGCAGTGCGGGTAGGGATCCAGATACGCAGTATTTT
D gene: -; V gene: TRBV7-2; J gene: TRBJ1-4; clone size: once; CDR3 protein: CASSSGFPNEKLFF; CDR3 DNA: TGTGCCAGCAGCTCAGGGTTCCCTAATGAAAAACTGTTTTTT
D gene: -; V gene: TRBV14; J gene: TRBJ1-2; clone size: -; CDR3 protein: CASSQVIGINYGYTF; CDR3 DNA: TGTGCCAGCAGCCAGGTCATAGGAATCAACTATGGCTACACCTTC
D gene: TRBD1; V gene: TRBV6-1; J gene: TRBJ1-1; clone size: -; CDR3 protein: CASSQGRQGVNTEAFF; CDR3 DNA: TGTGCCAGCAGTCAAGGCCGACAGGGCGTGAACACTGAAGCTTTCTTT
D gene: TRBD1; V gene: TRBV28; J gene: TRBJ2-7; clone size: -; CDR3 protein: CASSRTGGPYEQYF; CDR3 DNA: TGTGCCAGCAGCCGGACAGGGGGACCGTACGAGCAGTACTTC
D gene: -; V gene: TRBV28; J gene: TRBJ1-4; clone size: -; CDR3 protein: CASSSPGGATNEKLFF; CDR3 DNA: TGTGCCAGCAGTTCGCCAGGTGGGGCAACTAATGAAAAACTGTTTTTT
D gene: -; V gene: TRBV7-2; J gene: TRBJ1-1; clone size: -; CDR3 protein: CASSLVDPSYTEAFF; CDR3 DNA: TGTGCCAGCAGCTTAGTGGACCCGTCGTACACTGAAGCTTTCTTT
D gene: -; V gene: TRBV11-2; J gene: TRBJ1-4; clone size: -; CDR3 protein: CASSLTGVDEKLFF; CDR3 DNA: TGTGCCAGCAGCTTAACGGGGGTGGATGAAAAACTGTTTTTT
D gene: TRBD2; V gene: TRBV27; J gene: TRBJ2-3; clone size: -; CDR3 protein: CATTGGTSGDWRTDTQYF; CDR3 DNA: TGTGCCACCACTGGTGGCACTAGCGGAGACTGGAGAACAGATACGCAGTATTTT
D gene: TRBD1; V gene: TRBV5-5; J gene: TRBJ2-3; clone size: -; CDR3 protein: CASSLGQGNTDTQYF; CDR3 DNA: TGTGCCAGCAGCTTGGGACAGGGGAACACAGATACGCAGTATTTT
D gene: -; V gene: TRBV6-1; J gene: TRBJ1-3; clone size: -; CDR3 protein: CASSPQGTGNTIYF; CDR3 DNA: TGTGCCAGCAGCCCACAGGGCACTGGAAACACCATATATTTT
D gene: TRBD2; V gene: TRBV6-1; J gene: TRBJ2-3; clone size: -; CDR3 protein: CASSVDGLAGGGSTDTQYF; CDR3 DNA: TGTGCCAGCAGTGTGGATGGACTAGCGGGAGGGGGAAGCACAGATACGCAGTATTTT
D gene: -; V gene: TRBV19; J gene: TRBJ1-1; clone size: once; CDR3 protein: CASSTPRDPMNTEAFF; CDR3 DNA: TGTGCCAGTAGTACCCCCAGGGATCCCATGAACACTGAAGCTTTCTTT